The T cell receptor beta chain described here comes from a study of OX40 agonist ivuxolimab in advanced cancers. The study's findings and limits: Clonal expansion by week 6 occurred in CD4+ and CD8+ blood T cells (at 0.1 to 3.0 mg/kg).

This clone has more than one count but fewer than ten. Its antigen is not identified. Libraries were prepared by immunoSEQ multiplex PCR; TCRdb keeps only in-frame clonotypes and omits some of them. The repertoire holds roughly 40,000 clones, with roughly 82% as singletons. This TCR came from an adult with an advanced solid tumor such as melanoma, head and neck, liver or kidney cancer. Material: CD4+ or CD8+ T cells sorted from blood, obtained in a trial of the OX40 agonist ivuxolimab.

CDR3: CASNRAGTSGVGAYNEQFF. CDR3 nucleotides: TGCGCCAGCAACCGGGCCGGGACTAGCGGTGTTGGGGCCTACAATGAGCAGTTCTTC. The gene calls are TRBV10-2 and TRBJ2-1, with 11 bases aligning to TRBD2. The germline gives CDR1 WSHSY, CDR2 SAAADI. V lost 7 bases, J lost 2 bases, and 16 bases stayed unmatched. The length of the CDR3 is 19 residues.